This T cell receptor beta chain emerged from a study of T cells after yellow fever vaccination. This clonotype was counted a few times. MiXCR, run by TCRdb on the 5' RACE reads, gives a single entry per CDR3 protein. Of around 310,000 distinct CDR3 sequences listed, more than 3% were seen once; the top ten hold about a quarter. The CDR3 totals 18 residues. The V and J ends lost 1 base and 5 bases, in that order; junction bases with no gene match: 12. Germline V gives CDR1 LGHNA, CDR2 YSLEER. This clonotype originated in a man aged 18 to 30 who received the YFV17D yellow fever vaccine. Sequencing used PBMCs, obtained on the day of the yellow fever booster vaccination. The chain uses TRBV4-3 and TRBJ2-3; 10 bases align to TRBD2. CDR3: CASSQVASGGAVGDTQYF. As DNA, the CDR3 is TGCGCCAGCAGCCAAGTTGCGAGCGGGGGGGCCGTCGGAGATACGCAGTATTTT.